This paragraph covers one T cell receptor (beta chain) sequence. Its antigen is currently unknown. This CDR3 is missing its conserved last phenylalanine or tryptophan, likely due to a read error. This record belongs to a study of tumor-infiltrating lymphocytes in primary liver carcinoma. Study information: Sequencing of the samples generated roughly 3.65 to 7.13 million productive TCRbeta reads, with similar yields across tissue types. Study conclusions and caveats: Between tumor regions, pairs overlapped more than tumor-adjacent and tumor-blood pairs did.

Starting material for RNA and DNA co-extraction consisted of roughly 19-34 mg of unsorted bulk tissue. Patients carried chronic HBV infection without prior treatment. There are 12 residues in the CDR3. Trimming pared 0 bases from V and 9 bases from J, leaving 6 bases between. From germline, CDR1 is SEHNR and CDR2 FQNEAQ (reference sequence). A constant-region primer primed TCR beta cDNA synthesis from 400 to 550 ng of total RNA. What produced the TCR beta libraries was three nested multiplex PCR rounds using slightly modified ARM-PCR. Both of the initial two PCR rounds ran for roughly 11 cycles and employed TRBV1-TRBV30 forward primers alongside a C-beta reverse primer. One entry per CDR3 protein, called by TCRdb with MiXCR from the multiplex PCR reads. The sample consists of more than 85,000 distinct CDR3 sequences, roughly 80% of them appearing once.

The rearrangement uses TRBV7-9 and TRBJ1-5; D not certain. Sequenced material: liver tumor tissue from sampling region 3. Subset meaning: tumor region T3, left-lateral pole. The receptor was derived from a man between 35 and 55 years old with primary liver carcinoma and hepatitis B virus infection. CDR3 sequence (DNA): TGTGCCAGCAGCTTAGCTGATGCGCCCCAGCATTAT. Its protein is CASSLADAPQHY.